This entry lists 30 T cell receptor beta chains sequenced from one sample in a study of blood T cell repertoires in COVID-19. Using immunoSEQ multiplex PCR, the repertoire was profiled, and TCRdb retains in-frame clones only, with some absent. Of roughly 280,000 clones listed, roughly 80% are singletons. Input material: peripheral blood. Receptors originate from a man in his 60s who had recovered from COVID-19.

The chain employs TRBV9 and TRBJ1-3; a weak D match, TRBD1 (6 bases). CDR3 length: 15 residues. Germline assignment: CDR1 SGDLS and CDR2 YYNGEE. V lost 3 bases and J lost 2, with 12 bases in between. DNA of the CDR3: TGTGCCAGCAGCGCCCGCCGGACAGCTGGAAACACCATATATTTT. Its translation: CASSARRTAGNTIYF.

The chain is built from TRBV28 and TRBJ1-1; the D is unclear. Between the trimmed V and J ends, which lost 6 bases and 11 bases, there was a span of 16 bases. In germline, CDR1 is MDHEN, CDR2 SYDVKM. CDR3 length equals 12 residues. The CDR3 nucleotides are TGTGCCAGCAGCCCAGGCAGACGAGGGGCTTTCTTT. Translation gives CASSPGRRGAFF.

V usage is TRBV25-1 and J usage is TRBJ1-1, with 7 bases that match TRBD1. This CDR3 region has 16 residues. The germline CDR1 and CDR2 sequences are MGHDK and SYGVNS. V shed 10 bases, J shed 0 bases, and the junction held 14 bases outside the gene matches. CDR3 coding DNA: TGTGCCACTCAAGCCTCAACAGGGGCCCTGAACACTGAAGCTTTCTTT. Amino acid sequence: CATQASTGALNTEAFF.

The V and J genes are TRBV5-6 and TRBJ2-4; TRBD1 is a possible D gene (6 bases). Germline values: CDR1 SGHDT, CDR2 YYEEEE. The length of the CDR3 is 14 residues. Deletions cut 4 bases from V and 0 bases from J, with 8 bases between. DNA for the CDR3: TGTGCCAGCAGCAAACAGGGAGCCAAAAACATTCAGTACTTC. Amino acid sequence: CASSKQGAKNIQYF.

The chain links TRBV20-1 to TRBJ2-1, with TRBD2 matching over 10 bases. Trimming cost V 3 bases and J 6 bases; bases outside gene matches: 5. The germline gives CDR1 DFQATT, CDR2 SNEGSKA (reference sequence). The CDR3 runs 14 residues. CDR3 DNA sequence: TGCAGTGCTAGTACAGCGGGGGGGCTCAATGAGCAGTTCTTC. It is translated as CSASTAGGLNEQFF.

V gene TRBV7-3 combines with J gene TRBJ2-7, with D possibly TRBD1 on 6 matching bases. The V gene's germline CDR1 is SGHTA and CDR2 FQGTGA. The CDR3 length is 13 residues. V lost 3 bases to trimming and J lost 7 bases, with 13 bases between them. The CDR3 DNA is TGTGCCAGCAGCTTGTACAGGGAAGGGGAGCAGTACTTC. It encodes CASSLYREGEQYF.

The chain uses TRBV5-6 and TRBJ1-4; TRBD1 is a possible D gene (5 bases). The V gene's germline CDR1 is SGHDT and CDR2 YYEEEE. The CDR3 length is 15 residues. V dropped 0 bases and J dropped 7 bases, with 13 bases sitting between them. CDR3 nucleotides: TGTGCCAGCAGCTTGGTGGCCAGGGATTCTGAAAAACTGTTTTTT. Its protein is CASSLVARDSEKLFF.

CDR3 sequence: CASSPRVGRDLSPLHF. CDR3 DNA: TGTGCCAGCAGCCCAAGAGTGGGCAGGGATCTCTCACCCCTCCACTTT. V is TRBV11-2 and J is TRBJ1-6; D is perhaps TRBD1 (5 bases). CDR1 is SGHAT, CDR2 FQNNGV, per germline. This CDR3 is 16 amino acids long. V lost 5 bases, J lost 10 bases, and 21 bases lay in between. The variable domain in full, with the rest retrieved from reference TRBV11-2 and TRBJ1-6, is EAGVAQSPRYKIIEKRQSVAFWCNPISGHATLYWYQQILGQGPKLLIQFQNNGVVDDSQLPKDRFSAERLKGVDSTLKIQPAKLEDSAVYLCASSPRVGRDLSPLHFGNGTRLTVT.

The chain carries TRBV29-1 and TRBJ2-1, with D maybe TRBD1 (7 bases). V was clipped by 6 bases and J by 3 bases, with 12 bases between them. CDR1 and CDR2 (germline): SQVTM, ANQGSEA. The CDR3 covers 13 residues. CDR3 loop: CSVQGGSYNEQFF. The DNA of the CDR3 is TGCAGCGTCCAGGGGGGCAGCTACAATGAGCAGTTCTTC.

This clone has just a few counts. The chain recombines TRBV19 with TRBJ1-5, with D unresolved. The CDR3 spans 15 residues. Trimming took off 5 bases at V and 1 base at J, with 12 bases between the two ends. Germline V gene data show CDR1 as LNHDA and CDR2 as SQIVND (reference sequence). The CDR3 DNA sequence: TGTGCCAGTAGTTTTGAGGCTAGGAGCAATCAGCCCCAGCATTTT. This encodes CASSFEARSNQPQHF.

V is TRBV6-5 and J is TRBJ2-5; TRBD2 might be the D (6 bases). Germline values: CDR1 MNHEY, CDR2 SVGAGI. The CDR3 loop spans 15 amino acids. The V gene lost 7 bases and the J gene lost 0 bases, with 15 bases spanning the gap. In nucleotides, the CDR3 is TGTGCCAGCACTTTAGGGACTCCCAACCAAGAGACCCAGTACTTC. Translating gives CASTLGTPNQETQYF.

This clone appeared a few times. The sample carries other DNA sequences with the same CDR3. The rearrangement uses TRBV6-5 and TRBJ2-2, with D unclear. V was shortened by 6 bases and J by 2 bases, with 4 bases between the two germline ends. The CDR3 is 12 residues long. Germline CDR1 reads MNHEY; CDR2 reads SVGAGI. The CDR3 DNA reads as TGTGCCAGCAGACTCAACACCGGGGAGCTGTTTTTT. Residues: CASRLNTGELFF.

V is TRBV10-3 and J is TRBJ1-1; a possible D gene is TRBD1 (5 bases). Germline V gene sequence: CDR1 ENHRY, CDR2 SYGVKD. This CDR3 has 14 amino acids. Trimming cost V 10 bases and J 1 base, with 16 bases left between them. The CDR3 DNA reads as TGTGCCAGCCAGGGTTATGGGGCGAACACTGAAGCTTTCTTT. This translates into CASQGYGANTEAFF.

The count of this clone is one. The rearrangement uses TRBV19 and TRBJ1-1, with 8 nucleotides matching TRBD1. CDR1 is LNHDA, CDR2 SQIVND, per germline (reference sequence). This CDR3 region has 14 residues. Trimming took 5 bases from V and 7 from J; bases not matched to a gene: 9. CDR3: CASSRTGGGFEAFF. Written as DNA, the CDR3 is TGTGCCAGTAGTCGCACAGGGGGAGGCTTTGAAGCTTTCTTT.

The sample holds a few counts of this clone. The chain joins TRBV6-1 to TRBJ2-2; perhaps TRBD1 as D (6 bases). The germline CDR1 and CDR2 sequences are MNHNS and SASEGT. This CDR3 region has 15 residues. Trimming took off 6 bases at V and 1 base at J, with 12 bases between the two ends. CDR3 coding DNA: TGTGCCAGCAGCACAACAGGGAAGAACACCGGGGAGCTGTTTTTT. Translating it yields CASSTTGKNTGELFF.

The CDR3 protein is CASKDRGSPRGGYTF. In DNA form, the CDR3 reads TGTGCCAGCAAGGACAGGGGGAGCCCCCGGGGTGGCTACACCTTC. The chain links TRBV27 to TRBJ1-2, with TRBD1 matching 10 bases. V trimming: 7 bases; J trimming: 7 bases; junction bases outside the gene matches: 12. CDR1 MNHEY and CDR2 SMNVEV come from the germline V gene (reference sequence). The CDR3 consists of 15 residues.

J is TRBJ1-3 and V is TRBV7-9, with 7 bases that match TRBD1. CDR3 length: 18 amino acids. V gave up 3 bases and J gave up 0 bases; unmatched junction bases: 11. From germline, CDR1 is SEHNR and CDR2 FQNEAQ (reference sequence). The CDR3 loop is CASSLGALRDSSGNTIYF. CDR3 DNA: TGTGCCAGCAGCTTGGGGGCCCTAAGGGACAGCTCTGGAAACACCATATATTTT. Using reference TRBV7-9 and TRBJ1-3 for the parts outside the CDR3, the full variable domain is DTGVSQNPRHKITKRGQNVTFRCDPISEHNRLYWYRQTLGQGPEFLTYFQNEAQLEKSRLLSDRFSAERPKGSFSTLEIQRTEQGDSAMYLCASSLGALRDSSGNTIYFGEGSWLTVV.

The chain uses TRBV18 and TRBJ1-1; D not resolved. The V end lost 3 bases, the J end lost 1 base, and 6 bases lay between the germline ends. This CDR3 spans 13 amino acids. The V gene's germline CDR1 is KGHSH and CDR2 LQKENI. The CDR3 DNA reads TGTGCCAGCTCACCTACAACGAACACTGAAGCTTTCTTT. Protein product: CASSPTTNTEAFF.

This chain links TRBV5-6 with TRBJ1-2; D perhaps matches TRBD1 (6 bases). In germline, CDR1 is SGHDT, CDR2 YYEEEE. The CDR3 is 12 amino acids. Trimming removed 3 bases at V and 7 bases at J, with 10 bases between. Here the CDR3 reads CASSSRGTGYTF. CDR3 nucleotide sequence: TGTGCCAGCAGCTCCAGGGGAACTGGCTACACCTTC. Full variable domain (outside the CDR3, taken from reference TRBV5-6 and TRBJ1-2): DAGVTQSPTHLIKTRGQQVTLRCSPKSGHDTVSWYQQALGQGPQFIFQYYEEEERQRGNFPDRFSGHQFPNYSSELNVNALLLGDSALYLCASSSRGTGYTFGSGTRLTVV.

This clone has a single count. The chain has TRBV6-5 and TRBJ2-5; D gene ambiguous. The CDR3 contains 14 residues. Germline assignment: CDR1 MNHEY and CDR2 SVGAGI. The V end was cut by 0 bases, the J end by 5 bases, with 10 bases between. CDR3 sequence reads: CASSYSGRRETQYF. The CDR3 DNA is TGTGCCAGCAGTTACTCAGGCCGGCGGGAGACCCAGTACTTC.

The chain couples TRBV11-2 to TRBJ1-3, with D uncertain. The length of the CDR3 is 13 residues. Trimming cost V 6 bases and J 7 bases, with 13 bases left between them. CDR1 is SGHAT and CDR2 is FQNNGV in the germline V gene. CDR3 nucleotide sequence: TGTGCCAGCAGATCACTAGGCCCGAACACCATATATTTT. It codes for CASRSLGPNTIYF.

CDR3 residues: CASSHAPLRGNQPQHF. DNA of the CDR3: TGTGCCAGCAGCCACGCCCCCCTGCGTGGCAATCAGCCCCAGCATTTT. The rearrangement uses TRBV7-2 and TRBJ1-5, with no clear D. V was shortened by 5 bases and J by 2 bases, with 16 bases between the two germline ends. CDR1 SGHTA and CDR2 FQGNSA come from the germline V gene. CDR3 length: 16 amino acids.

J is TRBJ2-7 and V is TRBV5-6; 7 bases line up with TRBD1. CDR3 length: 15 residues. J lost 1 base, V lost 1 base, and 5 bases had no gene match. The germline V gene has CDR1 SGHDT and CDR2 YYEEEE. The CDR3 reads CASSLPGQLSYEQYF. The CDR3 DNA reads as TGTGCCAGCAGCTTGCCGGGACAGCTGTCCTACGAGCAGTACTTC.

This clone has at least ten counts. The V call is TRBV5-1, the J call TRBJ1-5, with D maybe TRBD1 (6 bases). V was clipped by 2 bases and J by 6 bases, with 12 bases between them. The CDR3 length is 14 residues. Per the germline V gene, CDR1 is SGHRS and CDR2 is YFSETQ. The CDR3 DNA sequence: TGCGCCAGCAGCTTAGGGGAAGGGGGTCAGCCCCAGCATTTT. It codes for CASSLGEGGQPQHF.

This clone was detected only a few times. Other nucleotide sequences in the sample specify the same CDR3. The rearrangement joins TRBV20-1 to TRBJ1-1; D unresolved. The germline gives CDR1 DFQATT, CDR2 SNEGSKA (reference sequence). This CDR3 region has 13 residues. V lost 3 bases to trimming and J lost 0 bases, with 8 bases between them. The CDR3 loop reads CSASTGVNTEAFF. The CDR3, as DNA: TGCAGTGCTAGTACCGGAGTGAACACTGAAGCTTTCTTT.

The J gene is TRBJ2-7, the V gene TRBV19, with D perhaps TRBD1 (5 bases). From germline, CDR1 is LNHDA and CDR2 SQIVND (reference sequence). Trimming stripped 2 bases from V and 6 bases from J, with 17 bases between. The length of the CDR3 is 15 residues. The CDR3 DNA follows: TGTGCCAGTAGTATATACCAGGGTGCCCCCTCCGAGCAGTACTTC. Protein: CASSIYQGAPSEQYF.

This clone was found once. The chain uses TRBV3-1 (or the pseudogene TRBV3-2) and TRBJ1-1; D is undetermined. V shed 3 bases and J shed 11 bases, with 10 bases lying between them. Germline CDR1 and CDR2: LGHDT and YNNKEL (reference sequence). The CDR3 covers 11 residues. CDR3: CASSQRAAAFF. CDR3 sequence (DNA): TGTGCCAGCAGCCAGAGGGCGGCGGCTTTCTTT.

The J gene is TRBJ1-5, the V gene TRBV15, with no clear D. Germline CDR1 is LNHNV and CDR2 is YYDKDF (reference sequence). The CDR3 consists of 12 residues. V gave up 8 bases and J gave up 5 bases, with 10 bases separating them. The CDR3 DNA is TGTGCCACCGGGCCGAGGGATCAGCCCCAGCATTTT. This encodes CATGPRDQPQHF.

The chain joins TRBV4-1 to TRBJ2-7; 12 nucleotides align to TRBD1. The CDR3 length is 17 residues. Losses at the gene ends were 0 bases for V and 4 bases for J; bases not matched to a gene: 7. Germline V lookup: CDR1 MGHRA, CDR2 YSYEKL. CDR3 coding DNA: TGCGCCAGCAGCCAAGATAGGGAGGGACAGGGGGCTTACGAGCAGTACTTC. Its translation is CASSQDREGQGAYEQYF.

Of note for this clone: Different DNA sequences within this sample yield the same CDR3. This rearrangement joins TRBV3-1 (or the pseudogene TRBV3-2) to TRBJ2-7; TRBD2 matches 11 bases. With 1 base clipped from V and 1 base from J, the junction kept 3 bases outside the gene matches. CDR1 is LGHDT and CDR2 is YNNKEL in the germline V gene (reference sequence). The CDR3 totals 16 residues. CDR3 sequence reads: CASSQGTSGGSYEQYF. The CDR3 DNA reads as TGTGCCAGCAGCCAAGGTACTAGCGGGGGTTCCTACGAGCAGTACTTC.